This T cell receptor beta chain was documented in a study of cytomegalovirus exposure and HLA in healthy donors. The PCR made use of 60 Vbeta and 13 Jbeta primers. Assay: immunoSEQ multiplex PCR; the TCRdb copy retains only in-frame clones and omits some. The table has around 150,000 clones, more than 70% seen once. Germline-derived CDR1 and CDR2 are SGHRS and YFSETQ. This CDR3 region has 14 residues. The V gene end was trimmed by 4 bases and the J gene end by 6 bases; junction bases not matched to a gene: 10. The sequenced material came from PBMCs. The chain employs TRBV5-1 and TRBJ2-7; 7 bases map to TRBD2. This clonotype was sampled from a woman in her fifties or sixties in good health and CMV-seronegative. DNA for the CDR3: TGCGCCAGCAGCCTCGAGTCGGGGGGAGGCGAGCAGTACTTC. Its protein is CASSLESGGGEQYF.